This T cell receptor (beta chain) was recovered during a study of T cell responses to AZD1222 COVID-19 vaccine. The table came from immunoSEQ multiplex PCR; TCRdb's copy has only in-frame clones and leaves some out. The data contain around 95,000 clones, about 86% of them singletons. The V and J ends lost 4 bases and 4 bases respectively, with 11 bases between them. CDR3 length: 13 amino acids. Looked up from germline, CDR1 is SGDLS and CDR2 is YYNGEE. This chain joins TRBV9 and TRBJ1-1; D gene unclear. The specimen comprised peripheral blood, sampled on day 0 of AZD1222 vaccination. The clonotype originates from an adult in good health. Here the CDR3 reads CASSRGGSTEAFF. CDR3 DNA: TGTGCCAGCAGCCGCGGCGGGAGCACTGAAGCTTTCTTT.